The 9 T cell receptor beta chains below were found in one sample sequenced in a study of cytomegalovirus exposure and HLA in healthy donors. This table comes from immunoSEQ multiplex PCR, and its TCRdb copy is limited to in-frame clones, with some not included. The sample yields some 100,000 clones, more than 70% seen once. Sequenced material: PBMCs. Receptor source: a woman aged 18-29 years in good health and CMV-seronegative.

The J gene is TRBJ2-1, the V gene TRBV7-3, with 10 bases identical to TRBD2. Trimming took 5 bases from V and 8 from J; bases not matched to a gene: 6. Germline values: CDR1 SGHTA, CDR2 FQGTGA. The CDR3 is 14 residues long. This chain's CDR3 is CASSKLAGLDEQFF. The CDR3 DNA is TGTGCCAGCAGCAAACTAGCGGGACTGGATGAGCAGTTCTTC. The whole variable domain, filled in from reference TRBV7-3 and TRBJ2-1, reads GAGVSQTPSNKVTEKGKYVELRCDPISGHTALYWYRQSLGQGPEFLIYFQGTGAADDSGLPNDRFFAVRPEGSVSTLKIQRTERGDSAVYLCASSKLAGLDEQFFGPGTRLTVL.

The gene calls are TRBV27 and TRBJ1-2; weak D call: TRBD1 (6 bases). The CDR3 is 15 amino acids. The V gene lost 5 bases and the J gene lost 3 bases, with 16 bases spanning the gap. Looked up from germline, CDR1 is MNHEY and CDR2 is SMNVEV (reference sequence). The CDR3 sequence: CASSRTGSGDYGYTF. The CDR3 coding sequence is TGTGCCAGCAGTAGAACAGGGAGTGGCGACTATGGCTACACCTTC.

The CDR3 protein is CASSLNAGPGNEQFF. In DNA form, the CDR3 reads TGTGCCAGCAGCTTAAATGCCGGGCCGGGGAATGAGCAGTTCTTC. This chain uses TRBV7-3 with TRBJ2-1; tentative D call: TRBD2 (5 bases). The V end was cut by 1 base, the J end by 7 bases, with 14 bases between. Germline values: CDR1 SGHTA, CDR2 FQGTGA. This CDR3 comprises 15 residues.

J is TRBJ1-1 and V is TRBV6-5; a weak D match, TRBD1 (5 bases). This CDR3 spans 13 amino acids. Germline CDR1 and CDR2: MNHEY and SVGAGI. V lost 2 bases, J lost 7 bases, and 11 bases lay in between. The CDR3, as DNA: TGTGCCAGCAGTTACACTACAGGAATTGAAGCTTTCTTT. Amino acids: CASSYTTGIEAFF.

The chain couples TRBV30 to TRBJ2-5, with D maybe TRBD1 (5 bases). V was pared by 2 bases and J by 4 bases, with 14 bases between. CDR1 and CDR2 (germline): GTSNPN, SVGIG (reference sequence). The CDR3 has 14 amino acids. CDR3 region: CAWSSGGTGETQYF. CDR3 bases: TGTGCCTGGAGTTCGGGTGGTACAGGAGAGACCCAGTACTTC.

The chain couples TRBV5-1 to TRBJ2-1; D unclear. Per germline, CDR1 SGHRS and CDR2 YFSETQ. The CDR3 is made up of 15 amino acids. Trimming left V 4 bases short and J 0 bases short, with 11 bases between. Here the CDR3 reads CASSTQIPSYNEQFF. CDR3 coding DNA: TGCGCCAGCAGCACCCAGATTCCCTCCTACAATGAGCAGTTCTTC.

CDR3 coding DNA: TGTGCCAGCAATACAGGACAGGGGGCGGTGACTGAAGCTTTCTTT. This codes for CASNTGQGAVTEAFF. The rearrangement joins TRBV2 to TRBJ1-1, with 11 positions matching TRBD1. The CDR3 covers 15 residues. Germline CDR1 is SNHLY and CDR2 is FYNNEI. V lost 7 bases to trimming and J lost 5 bases; unmatched junction nucleotides: 9.

This chain joins TRBV28 and TRBJ2-1; weak D call: TRBD2 (5 bases). The CDR3 runs 16 residues. Germline CDR1 is MDHEN and CDR2 is SYDVKM. Trimming took off 4 bases at V and 4 bases at J, with 17 bases between the two ends. The chain's CDR3 is CASSSPSGGLYNEQFF. The CDR3 DNA sequence: TGTGCCAGCAGTTCACCCTCAGGCGGGTTATACAATGAGCAGTTCTTC.

This chain joins TRBV9 and TRBJ2-7, with 9 nucleotides matching TRBD2. CDR1 is SGDLS, CDR2 YYNGEE, per germline. Unmatched junction bases numbered 1, after V lost 0 bases and J lost 0 bases. This CDR3 spans 15 amino acids. The CDR3 sequence: CASSVASGNSYEQYF. The CDR3 nucleotides are TGTGCCAGCAGCGTAGCTAGCGGGAACTCCTACGAGCAGTACTTC.